This section outlines one TCR beta chain sequence together with its context. What it binds is unknown. Regarding donors, all were healthy bone marrow donors. These data are taken from a study of cytomegalovirus exposure and HLA in healthy donors. General study results and limits: Per published reports, the classifier diagnosed cytomegalovirus status with high specificity and sensitivity. As a later analysis revealed, most CMV-associated TCR beta chains appeared HLA-restricted.

CDR3 length equals 16 residues. Germline values: CDR1 SNHLY, CDR2 FYNNEI. Trimming cost V 4 bases and J 0 bases; bases outside gene matches: 9. This PCR relied on a set of 60 Vbeta primers and 13 Jbeta primers. Repertoires were generated with immunoSEQ multiplex PCR, while TCRdb's copy carries only in-frame clones and drops some. The listing contains some 120,000 clones. Specimen: PBMCs. This receptor was obtained from an older woman in good health and CMV-seronegative. The rearrangement links TRBV2 to TRBJ2-7; 7 positions agree with TRBD2. The CDR3 nucleotides are TGTGCCAGCAGTGTTACTAGAGCGGGGAGCTCCTACGAGCAGTACTTC. Translating it yields CASSVTRAGSSYEQYF.